This T cell receptor beta chain was identified in a study of control samples from healthy donors and cancer patients. Method: immunoSEQ multiplex PCR; TCRdb's copy keeps in-frame clones and lacks some. Among about 130,000 clones, roughly 92% were seen once, and the ten largest hold roughly 0.54%. This CDR3 is 19 amino acids long. Trimming left V 1 base short and J 2 bases short, with 23 bases between. Germline V gene data show CDR1 as SEHNR and CDR2 as FQNEAQ (reference sequence). Sequenced sample: PBMCs. The J gene is TRBJ2-5, the V gene TRBV7-9; D is possibly TRBD1 (6 bases). This clonotype originated in a man older than 75 with head and neck cancer. The CDR3 protein is CASSLEKNRVIGLQETQYF. The CDR3, as DNA: TGTGCCAGCAGCTTAGAAAAAAACAGGGTCATAGGGTTGCAAGAGACCCAGTACTTC.